One and the same sample provided the 21 T cell receptor beta chains below, sequenced in a study of CD8 T cells in ankylosing spondylitis (TCRdb year 2017). Library preparation employed 5' RACE. For sequencing, an Illumina HiSeq 2500 was employed. TCRdb ran its own pipeline on the public reads, namely fastp trimming at Q25 and MiXCR clone calling, and kept in-frame beta chains. Rows are unified per CDR3 protein, each entry keeping the most common DNA and genes. The sample table records under 200,000 distinct CDR3 sequences; approximately 10% of these occur just once. The ten biggest clones cover under 35% of the sample. The material sequenced was blood, either unsorted or a sorted T cell fraction (not recorded which). These TCRs come from a male donor with ankylosing spondylitis or in good health (not recorded which).

This clonotype has a handful of counts. The chain combines TRBV20-1 with TRBJ2-1, with 9 nucleotides matching TRBD2. The CDR3 extends over 15 amino acids. Per the germline V gene, CDR1 is DFQATT and CDR2 is SNEGSKA (reference sequence). Trimming removed 8 bases from V and 7 bases from J; junction bases left unmatched: 15. As DNA, the CDR3 is TGCAGTCCGACCTCTGCGGGAGGGCAAGGGAATGAGCAGTTCTTC. This encodes CSPTSAGGQGNEQFF.

Note on this clonotype: This may come from a read error, since a much larger clone is one base off. This rearrangement joins TRBV10-3 to TRBJ2-5; D perhaps matches TRBD1 (7 bases). The CDR3 contains 13 residues. Germline CDR1 ENHRY, CDR2 SYGVKD. The CDR3 spells CAISPRGTEAQYF. Here the CDR3 DNA reads TGTGCCATCAGTCCTCGGGGGACAGAGGCCCAGTACTTC.

This clonotype turned up a few times. The rearrangement uses TRBV30 and TRBJ1-2; no clear D. The V end lost 2 bases, the J end lost 5 bases, and 9 bases lay between the germline ends. Germline CDR1 reads GTSNPN; CDR2 reads SVGIG (reference sequence). This CDR3 is built from 12 residues. CDR3 nucleotides: TGTGCCTGGAGTACCCGGATTTATGGCTACACCTTC. This sequence encodes CAWSTRIYGYTF.

This clonotype was detected ten times or more. The chain employs TRBV29-1 and TRBJ1-6; D is possibly TRBD1 (6 bases). Germline CDR1 SQVTM, CDR2 ANQGSEA. This CDR3 has 14 residues. The V gene lost 6 bases and the J gene lost 9 bases, with 18 bases spanning the gap. The CDR3 loop reads CSVRVAEGGSPLHF. The CDR3 bases are TGCAGCGTACGAGTCGCCGAGGGGGGTTCACCCCTCCACTTT.

This clonotype has a handful of counts. The chain links TRBV18 to TRBJ2-7, with D perhaps matching TRBD1 (6 bases). The CDR3 consists of 14 residues. The ends were cut back, 2 bases at V and 10 bases at J, with 18 bases in the middle. Germline lookup yields CDR1 KGHSH and CDR2 LQKENI. CDR3 nucleotide sequence: TGTGCCAGCTCACCATCAAGAGCAGGGGATCTTCAGTACTTC. This codes for CASSPSRAGDLQYF. Drawing the rest from reference TRBV18 and TRBJ2-7, the complete variable domain is NAGVMQNPRHLVRRRGQEARLRCSPMKGHSHVYWYRQLPEEGLKFMVYLQKENIIDESGMPKERFSAEFPKEGPSILRIQQVVRGDSAAYFCASSPSRAGDLQYFGPGTRLTVT.

On this clonotype itself: At one of its ends the junction is not consistent with the germline gene, which may arise from a read error. V usage is TRBV7-9 and J usage is TRBJ2-1; D is tentatively TRBD1 or TRBD2 (5 bases each). CDR1 is SEHNR and CDR2 is FQNEAQ in the germline V gene (reference sequence). There are 12 residues in the CDR3. The CDR3 region is CATGDRYNAQFF. DNA of the CDR3: TGTGCCACTGGGGACCGTTACAATGCGCAGTTCTTC.

This clonotype was counted only a few times. The chain has TRBV10-1 and TRBJ2-1, with unresolved D. V dropped 3 bases and J dropped 8 bases, with 14 bases sitting between them. CDR1 WNHNN and CDR2 SYGVQD come from the germline V gene (reference sequence). The CDR3 is 14 residues long. CDR3 in amino acids: CASSDKDAWHEQFF. The CDR3 region has the DNA TGCGCCAGCAGTGATAAAGATGCCTGGCATGAGCAGTTCTTC.

This clonotype was recorded many times. CDR3 DNA: TGTGCCAGCAGCCCCGGGGCAGGGTGGGAAGAGACCCAGTACTTC. Encoded protein: CASSPGAGWEETQYF. The chain has TRBV5-5 and TRBJ2-5, with D possibly being TRBD1 or TRBD2 (5 bases each). V was clipped by 4 bases and J by 3 bases, with 16 bases between them. Germline V lookup: CDR1 SGHKS, CDR2 YYEKEE (reference sequence). The CDR3 loop spans 15 amino acids.

This clonotype has only a few counts. The V call is TRBV29-1, the J call TRBJ2-7; D remains ambiguous. CDR1 SQVTM and CDR2 ANQGSEA come from the germline V gene. The CDR3 sequence is 12 residues long. V dropped 4 bases and J dropped 0 bases, with 7 bases sitting between them. The CDR3: CSVGMSSYEQYF. The CDR3 bases are TGCAGCGTTGGGATGAGCTCCTACGAGCAGTACTTC.

Many counts were recorded for this clonotype. This chain joins TRBV3-1 and TRBJ2-3; the match to TRBD2 covers 10 bases. Germline V lookup: CDR1 LGHDT, CDR2 YNNKEL (reference sequence). This CDR3 region has 17 residues. The junction had 12 bases not matched to a gene; V was cut back by 2 bases and J by 7 bases. CDR3 in DNA: TGTGCCAGCAGCCAATACCTAGCGGGAGATCCCCGAAATACGCAGTATTTT. As protein: CASSQYLAGDPRNTQYF.

This clonotype turned up a few times. The chain links TRBV4-3 to TRBJ1-5; D gene unclear. The CDR3 covers 16 residues. Per the germline V gene, CDR1 is LGHNA and CDR2 is YSLEER. V was shortened by 0 bases and J by 3 bases, with 12 bases between the two germline ends. CDR3 protein: CASSQDPYSFNQPQHF. CDR3 bases: TGCGCCAGCAGCCAAGATCCGTACAGCTTCAATCAGCCCCAGCATTTT.

This clonotype was seen at least ten times. This chain connects TRBV27 to TRBJ1-2, with TRBD1 matching 8 bases. The CDR3 has 12 residues. CDR1 MNHEY and CDR2 SMNVEV come from the germline V gene (reference sequence). The trim removed 5 bases at V and 4 bases at J, leaving 0 bases unmatched. The CDR3 nucleotides are TGTGCCAGCAGTGGACAGGGCTATGGCTACACCTTC. Translation: CASSGQGYGYTF.

Many counts were recorded for this clonotype. The rearrangement joins TRBV7-8 to TRBJ1-2; maybe TRBD1 (5 bases). Germline CDR1 is SGHVS and CDR2 is FQNEAQ. The CDR3 extends over 16 amino acids. The V and J ends lost 5 bases and 2 bases respectively, with 18 bases between them. The CDR3 loop is CASSDRDQSLNYGYTF. As DNA, the CDR3 is TGTGCCAGCAGCGACCGGGACCAAAGTCTAAACTATGGCTACACCTTC.

There are many counts of this clonotype. The chain couples TRBV5-1 to TRBJ2-5, with TRBD2 as a possible D gene (5 bases). The germline V gene encodes CDR1 SGHRS and CDR2 YFSETQ. Trimming stripped 5 bases from V and 5 bases from J, with 16 bases between. This CDR3 has 14 amino acids. For the CDR3, the DNA is TGCGCCAGCAGAGTACTGGAGGCAAGCGAGACCCAGTACTTC. Translated, it gives CASRVLEASETQYF. Variable domain in full (rest from reference TRBV5-1 and TRBJ2-5): KAGVTQTPRYLIKTRGQQVTLSCSPISGHRSVSWYQQTPGQGLQFLFEYFSETQRNKGNFPGRFSGRQFSNSRSEMNVSTLELGDSALYLCASRVLEASETQYFGPGTRLLVL.

This chain links TRBV30 with TRBJ2-2; TRBD2 aligns across 7 bases. The trim removed 2 bases at V and 7 bases at J, leaving 13 bases unmatched. This CDR3 contains 16 residues. Germline-derived CDR1 and CDR2 are GTSNPN and SVGIG (reference sequence). The CDR3 DNA is TGTGCCTGGAGTCCCATCCAACGGACGGGGGGCGGGGAGCTGTTTTTT. Protein product: CAWSPIQRTGGGELFF.

This clonotype was detected many times. This chain joins TRBV27 and TRBJ2-3, with D perhaps matching TRBD1 or TRBD2 (5 bases each). Trimming took 2 bases from V and 0 from J, leaving 15 bases between them. The CDR3 totals 17 residues. Germline V lookup: CDR1 MNHEY, CDR2 SMNVEV (reference sequence). This CDR3 is CASSLSLAGLSTDTQYF. The CDR3 nucleotides read TGTGCCAGCAGTTTAAGCCTAGCAGGGCTAAGCACAGATACGCAGTATTTT.

This clonotype was seen more than once but under ten times. V and J are TRBV6-2 or TRBV6-3 and TRBJ2-7; 10 positions match TRBD2. J lost 0 bases, V lost 4 bases, and 12 bases had no gene match. The CDR3 runs 18 residues. The V gene's germline CDR1 is MNHEY and CDR2 SVGEGT. The CDR3 region is CASSFGGLAAATSYEQYF. In nucleotides, the CDR3 is TGTGCCAGCAGTTTCGGCGGACTAGCGGCCGCCACCTCCTACGAGCAGTACTTC.

The table lists this clonotype with many counts. V usage is TRBV27 and J usage is TRBJ2-7; the D is unclear. Germline V CDR1 and CDR2: MNHEY, SMNVEV (reference sequence). Trimming took off 4 bases at V and 3 bases at J, with 16 bases between the two ends. CDR3 length equals 15 residues. The CDR3 reads CASSWTLGTIYEQYF. CDR3 DNA sequence: TGTGCCAGCAGTTGGACGCTAGGCACGATCTACGAGCAGTACTTC.

This clonotype came up many times. CDR3 sequence: CASSHRTGIDEQFF. The CDR3 nucleotides are TGTGCCAGCAGCCATCGGACAGGGATTGATGAGCAGTTCTTC. The rearrangement joins TRBV11-3 to TRBJ2-1; 8 positions match TRBD1. Per germline, CDR1 SGHNT and CDR2 YENEEA. The CDR3 extends over 14 amino acids. V dropped 5 bases and J dropped 8; count of bases not matched to a gene: 8.

The chain carries TRBV27 and TRBJ2-1; D is unresolved. V lost 4 bases and J lost 3, with 10 bases in between. The CDR3 sequence is 14 residues long. Germline CDR1 and CDR2: MNHEY and SMNVEV (reference sequence). As DNA, the CDR3 is TGTGCCAGCAGTTCGGGTATAGGCTACAATGAGCAGTTCTTC. Translating it yields CASSSGIGYNEQFF.

The chain combines TRBV15 with TRBJ2-5; D possibly corresponds to TRBD2 (5 bases). CDR3 length: 15 residues. V was shortened by 0 bases and J by 5 bases, with 13 bases between the two germline ends. Germline V gives CDR1 LNHNV, CDR2 YYDKDF (reference sequence). DNA for the CDR3: TGTGCCACCAGCAGAGATTCCTCAGGCGGGGAGACCCAGTACTTC. It yields the protein CATSRDSSGGETQYF.